These 17 T cell receptor beta chains were sequenced from one sample in a study of blood T cell repertoires in COVID-19. The data were produced by immunoSEQ multiplex PCR, yet TCRdb's version contains in-frame clones alone and is incomplete. The sample lists about 53,000 clones; around nine tenths were seen once. Sequencing input: peripheral blood. The receptors stem from a man in his fifties with acute or convalescent COVID-19.

The chain couples TRBV18 to TRBJ2-6; D unclear. This CDR3 region has 14 residues. Trimming pared 4 bases from V and 3 bases from J, leaving 7 bases between. CDR1 and CDR2 (germline): KGHSH, LQKENI. Here the CDR3 DNA reads TGTGCCAGCTCACACGAGGATGGGGCCAACGTCCTGACTTTC. It specifies CASSHEDGANVLTF.

The chain has TRBV28 and TRBJ1-3; TRBD1 matches at 7 bases. The CDR3 has 22 amino acids. Per the germline V gene, CDR1 is MDHEN and CDR2 is SYDVKM. Losses at the gene ends were 4 bases for V and 0 bases for J; bases not matched to a gene: 24. The CDR3 DNA follows: TGTGCCAGCAGTTATGCGAAGGGACAGCAAATTGCATCCACCATCTCTGGAAACACCATATATTTT. Its protein product is CASSYAKGQQIASTISGNTIYF.

The chain joins TRBV7-6 to TRBJ1-2; a weak D match, TRBD1 (5 bases). The germline V gene encodes CDR1 SGHVS and CDR2 FNYEAQ. This CDR3 spans 13 amino acids. V lost 5 bases and J 5 bases, leaving 12 bases between the germline ends. The CDR3: CASSPQGSYGYTF. The CDR3 coding sequence is TGTGCCAGCAGCCCGCAGGGTTCTTATGGCTACACCTTC.

The rearrangement links TRBV19 to TRBJ2-1; 10 bases are shared with TRBD2. The V gene's germline CDR1 is LNHDA and CDR2 SQIVND (reference sequence). The V segment lost 3 bases and the J segment 7 bases; nucleotides outside the gene matches: 6. The CDR3 consists of 15 residues. The CDR3 reads CASSMGTSALNEQFF. The CDR3 DNA is TGTGCCAGTAGTATGGGGACTAGCGCCCTTAATGAGCAGTTCTTC.

The chain couples TRBV10-1 to TRBJ1-1, with TRBD1 identical over 10 bases. CDR1 and CDR2 (germline): WNHNN, SYGVQD (reference sequence). Trimming at V came to 4 bases and at J to 3 bases, leaving 5 bases not matched to a gene. The CDR3 contains 15 residues. The CDR3 DNA reads TGCGCCAGCAGTGGACAGGGGGCGGGGGACACTGAAGCTTTCTTT. As protein: CASSGQGAGDTEAFF.

The CDR3 DNA reads as TGTGCCAGCAGTTTCCGCTCGGTGGCTTTCTTT. Its translation: CASSFRSVAFF. The chain carries TRBV12-3 or TRBV12-4 and TRBJ1-1; D unclear. There are 11 residues in the CDR3. Trimming took off 3 bases at V and 11 bases at J, with 10 bases between the two ends.

The chain joins TRBV14 to TRBJ1-2; 9 bases are shared with TRBD1. The CDR3 extends over 15 amino acids. Losses at the gene ends were 2 bases for V and 4 bases for J; bases not matched to a gene: 5. The V gene's germline CDR1 is SGHDN and CDR2 FVKESK. As DNA, the CDR3 is TGTGCCAGCAGCCAAAGACAGGGGGGAATCTATGGCTACACCTTC. Protein product: CASSQRQGGIYGYTF.

This sequence joins TRBV18 and TRBJ1-1, with TRBD1 matching 7 bases. The CDR3 extends over 17 amino acids. CDR1 and CDR2 (germline): KGHSH, LQKENI. Trimming took 2 bases from V and 4 from J; bases not matched to a gene: 13. The CDR3 sequence is CASSPRGQPAVSTEAFF. Written as DNA, the CDR3 is TGTGCCAGCTCACCAAGGGGACAGCCGGCGGTAAGCACTGAAGCTTTCTTT.

The chain links TRBV6-5 to TRBJ1-1, with 8 positions matching TRBD1. This CDR3 spans 13 amino acids. The junction had 1 base not matched to a gene; V was cut back by 6 bases and J by 1 base. The germline gives CDR1 MNHEY, CDR2 SVGAGI. The CDR3 DNA is TGTGCCAGCAGCGACAGGGGGAACACTGAAGCTTTCTTT. It is translated as CASSDRGNTEAFF.

The chain is built from TRBV30 and TRBJ1-3, with D tentatively TRBD1 (5 bases). The CDR3 contains 14 residues. The germline V gene encodes CDR1 GTSNPN and CDR2 SVGIG (reference sequence). V dropped 8 bases and J dropped 0 bases, with 14 bases sitting between them. The CDR3 is CASDRPSSGNTIYF. Here the CDR3 DNA reads TGTGCCAGTGACAGACCGAGCTCTGGAAACACCATATATTTT. The variable domain in full, with the rest retrieved from reference TRBV30 and TRBJ1-3, is SQTIHQWPATLVQPVGSPLSLECTVEGTSNPNLYWYRQAAGRGLQLLFYSVGIGQISSEVPQNLSASRPQDRQFILSSKKLLLSDSGFYLCASDRPSSGNTIYFGEGSWLTVV.

V usage is TRBV5-1 and J usage is TRBJ1-3, with 8 bases lining up with TRBD1. J was trimmed by 0 bases and V by 4 bases; bases with no gene match: 6. This CDR3 spans 16 amino acids. The germline V gene has CDR1 SGHRS and CDR2 YFSETQ. The CDR3 DNA is TGCGCCAGCAGCGGGGGCGACAGGGGCTCTGGAAACACCATATATTTT. Its translation is CASSGGDRGSGNTIYF.

The rearrangement uses TRBV24-1 and TRBJ2-1, with D possibly matching TRBD1 (6 bases). The CDR3 extends over 12 amino acids. Trimming took 9 bases from V and 2 from J, leaving 7 bases between them. The germline V gene encodes CDR1 KGHDR and CDR2 SFDVKD. In DNA, the CDR3 is TGTGCCACCCGGGACACCTACAATGAGCAGTTCTTC. Translation: CATRDTYNEQFF.

This chain uses TRBV10-3 with TRBJ1-2; perhaps TRBD1 as D (5 bases). Germline-derived CDR1 and CDR2 are ENHRY and SYGVKD. The V gene lost 0 bases and the J gene lost 7 bases, with 12 bases spanning the gap. CDR3 length: 14 amino acids. CDR3 loop: CAISESGGDSGYTF. DNA of the CDR3: TGTGCCATCAGTGAGTCCGGGGGGGACTCTGGCTACACCTTC.

The chain employs TRBV7-6 and TRBJ2-7, with 8 positions matching TRBD2. Germline trimming cut 5 bases from V and 4 bases from J; bases unmatched to any gene: 4. The germline V gene encodes CDR1 SGHVS and CDR2 FNYEAQ. The CDR3 has 13 residues. CDR3 amino acids: CASSQRESYEQYF. The CDR3 DNA reads as TGTGCCAGCAGCCAGCGGGAGTCTTACGAGCAGTACTTC.

This chain uses TRBV10-1 with TRBJ2-7; 9 bases align to TRBD1. Looked up from germline, CDR1 is WNHNN and CDR2 is SYGVQD (reference sequence). The V and J ends lost 4 bases and 3 bases, in that order; junction bases with no gene match: 1. This CDR3 region has 13 residues. CDR3 nucleotide sequence: TGCGCCAGCAGTGTGGGACAGGGCTACGAGCAGTACTTC. Translation: CASSVGQGYEQYF.

This chain uses TRBV9 with TRBJ2-7; TRBD1 matches 7 bases. The germline V gene encodes CDR1 SGDLS and CDR2 YYNGEE. CDR3 length: 14 amino acids. J was trimmed by 3 bases and V by 3 bases; bases with no gene match: 6. CDR3 coding DNA: TGTGCCAGCAGCGCCGGGACAGCCGGCTACGAGCAGTACTTC. Translated: CASSAGTAGYEQYF. Together with reference TRBV9 and TRBJ2-7, the CDR3 gives the full variable domain: DSGVTQTPKHLITATGQRVTLRCSPRSGDLSVYWYQQSLDQGLQFLIQYYNGEERAKGNILERFSAQQFPDLHSELNLSSLELGDSALYFCASSAGTAGYEQYFGPGTRLTVT.

In DNA form, the CDR3 reads TGCGCCAGCAGCCAAGGCCTCGACAGGTACACCGGGGAGCTGTTTTTT. Translation gives CASSQGLDRYTGELFF. The chain couples TRBV4-1 to TRBJ2-2; perhaps TRBD1 as D (6 bases). The CDR3 runs to 16 residues. The V and J ends lost 1 base and 3 bases respectively, with 12 bases between them. The germline gives CDR1 MGHRA, CDR2 YSYEKL.